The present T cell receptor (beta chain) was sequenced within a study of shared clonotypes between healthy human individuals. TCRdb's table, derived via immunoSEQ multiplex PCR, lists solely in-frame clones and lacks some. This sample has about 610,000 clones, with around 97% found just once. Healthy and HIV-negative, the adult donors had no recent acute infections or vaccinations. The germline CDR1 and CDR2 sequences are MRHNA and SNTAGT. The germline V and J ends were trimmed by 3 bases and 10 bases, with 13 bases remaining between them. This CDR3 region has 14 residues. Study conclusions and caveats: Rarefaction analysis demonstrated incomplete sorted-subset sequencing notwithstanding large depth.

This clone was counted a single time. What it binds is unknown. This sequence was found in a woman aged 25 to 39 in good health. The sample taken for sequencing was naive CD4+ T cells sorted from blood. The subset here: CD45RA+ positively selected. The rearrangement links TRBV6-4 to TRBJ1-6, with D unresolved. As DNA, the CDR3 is TGTGCCAGCAGTGAATTCCCCAGAAAGTCACCCCTCCACTTT. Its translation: CASSEFPRKSPLHF.